This T cell receptor (beta chain) originates from a study of technical replicates of blood from a handful of donors. With 6 bases removed from V and 6 bases from J, the gap between germline ends came to 12 bases. The CDR3 has 12 amino acids. The V gene's germline CDR1 is MNHEY and CDR2 SVGAGI. The assay was immunoSEQ multiplex PCR, and TCRdb's table has in-frame clones only and misses some. This table has more than 65,000 clones, 85% to 95% appearing once. V usage is TRBV6-5 and J usage is TRBJ2-7; no clear D. Sequencing was performed on T cells isolated from PBMCs. This TCR was recovered from a human donor in good health. Here the CDR3 DNA reads TGTGCCAGCAGATCCTCAGGTGTCGAGCAGTACTTC. Its translation is CASRSSGVEQYF.